These T cell receptor beta chains were read from a single sample in a study of blood T cells in healthy people across ages. Via MiXCR, TCRdb re-called the 5' RACE reads, giving one row per CDR3 protein. The table has some 1.7 million distinct CDR3 sequences, roughly 30% seen once. The specimen sequenced was blood. These receptors came from a woman aged 25 to 39 in good health. Each CDR3 is given without its conserved first and last residue.

>TRBJ2-7|TRBV7-9
AGMGQDLREQY
>TRBJ2-7|TRBV11-2
ASSLDHRVVEQY
>TRBJ2-1|TRBV7-2
ASSPGASGRASYNEQF
>TRBJ1-6|TRBV7-2
ASSAATGSYNSPLH
>TRBJ2-1|TRBV7-2
ASSLGGSPENEQF
>TRBJ2-1|TRBV29-1
SVNPRGTYNEQF
>TRBJ1-1|TRBV20-1
SAQHRVQGPLGAAF
>TRBJ2-3|TRBV15
ATSRRLMSSTDTQY
>TRBJ2-1|TRBV5-1
ASSLLGLLYNEQF
>TRBJ2-1|TRBV5-1
ASSLVGVPYNEQF
>TRBJ2-3|TRBV15
ATSGHGGFTDTQY
>TRBJ2-7|TRBV9
ASSPTDGSSYEQY
>TRBJ2-3|TRBV7-2
ASSGGEAPKY
>TRBJ1-1|TRBV6-1
ASSERGPGTVNTEAF
>TRBJ1-1|TRBV20-1
SAWENTEAF
>TRBJ2-1|TRBV20-1
SASGPGRVYNEQF
>TRBJ2-3|TRBV4-3
ASSPNLLAGDTQY
>TRBJ2-3|TRBV20-1
SARGLREADTQY
>TRBJ2-5|TRBV3-1
ASSQGSFAPQY
>TRBJ1-1|TRBV28
ASSFATGEAF
>TRBJ2-2|TRBV7-2
ASSFTKGGTGELF
>TRBJ2-7|TRBV20-1
SAETGQYEQY
>TRBJ2-1|TRBV2
ASKPDYNEQF
>TRBJ1-2|TRBV6-5
ASRRTGVYYDYT